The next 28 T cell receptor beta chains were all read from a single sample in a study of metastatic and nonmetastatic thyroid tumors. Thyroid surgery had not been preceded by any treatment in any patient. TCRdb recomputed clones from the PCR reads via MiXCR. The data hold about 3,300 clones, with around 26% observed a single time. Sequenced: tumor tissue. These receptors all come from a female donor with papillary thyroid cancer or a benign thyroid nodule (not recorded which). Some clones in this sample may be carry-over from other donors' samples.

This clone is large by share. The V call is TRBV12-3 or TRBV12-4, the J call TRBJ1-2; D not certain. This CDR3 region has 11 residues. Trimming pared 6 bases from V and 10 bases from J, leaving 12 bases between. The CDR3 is CASSLEGYYTF. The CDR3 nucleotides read TGTGCCAGCAGCTTGGAGGGATACTACACCTTC.

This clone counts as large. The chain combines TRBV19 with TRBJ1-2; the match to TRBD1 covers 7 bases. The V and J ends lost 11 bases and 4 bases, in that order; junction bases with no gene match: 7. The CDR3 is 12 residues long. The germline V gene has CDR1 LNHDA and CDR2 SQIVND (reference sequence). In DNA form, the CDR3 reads TGTGCCTCCACCGGGACAGTCTATGGCTACACCTTC. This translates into CASTGTVYGYTF.

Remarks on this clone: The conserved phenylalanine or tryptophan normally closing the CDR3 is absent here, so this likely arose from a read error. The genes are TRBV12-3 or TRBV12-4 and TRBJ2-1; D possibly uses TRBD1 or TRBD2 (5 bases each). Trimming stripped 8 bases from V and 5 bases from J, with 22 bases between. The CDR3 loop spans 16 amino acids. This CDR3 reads CASGDRTLCGDNEQFL. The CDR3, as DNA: TGTGCCAGCGGGGACCGGACATTGTGTGGGGACAATGAGCAGTTCCTC.

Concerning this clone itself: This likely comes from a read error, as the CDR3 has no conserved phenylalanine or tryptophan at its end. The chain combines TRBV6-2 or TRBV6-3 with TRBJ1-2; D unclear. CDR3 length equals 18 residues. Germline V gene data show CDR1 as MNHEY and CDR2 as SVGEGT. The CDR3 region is CAGSLSTENGGGSLGYTS. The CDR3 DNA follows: TGTGCCGGCAGCCTCAGCACGGAGAATGGCGGCGGATCCCTTGGCTACACCTCC.

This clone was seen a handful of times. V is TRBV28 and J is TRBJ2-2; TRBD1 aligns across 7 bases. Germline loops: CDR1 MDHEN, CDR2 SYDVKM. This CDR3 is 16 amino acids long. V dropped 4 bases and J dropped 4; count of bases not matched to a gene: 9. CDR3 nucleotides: TGTGCCAGCAGTTCTCCGGGACAGACTTCCACCGGGGAGCTGTTTTTT. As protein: CASSSPGQTSTGELFF.

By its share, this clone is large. CDR3 in amino acids: CASSTWNQPQHF. The DNA of the CDR3 is TGTGCCAGCAGTACATGGAATCAGCCCCAGCATTTT. J is TRBJ1-5 and V is TRBV6-2 or TRBV6-3; D gene uncertain. Trimming removed 5 bases at V and 4 bases at J, with 6 bases between. This CDR3 spans 12 amino acids. Germline CDR1 MNHEY, CDR2 SVGEGT.

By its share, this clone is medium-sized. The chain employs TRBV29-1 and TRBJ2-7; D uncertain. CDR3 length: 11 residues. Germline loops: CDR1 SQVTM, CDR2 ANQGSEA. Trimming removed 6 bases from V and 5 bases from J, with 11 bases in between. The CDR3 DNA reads TGCAGCGTCGCGTTTTTGAACGAGCAGTACTTC. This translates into CSVAFLNEQYF.

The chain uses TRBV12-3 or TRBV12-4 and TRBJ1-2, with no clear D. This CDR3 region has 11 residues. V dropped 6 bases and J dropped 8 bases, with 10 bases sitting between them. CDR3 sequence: CASSSLGGYTF. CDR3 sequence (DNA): TGTGCCAGCAGCTCCCTTGGGGGCTACACCTTC.

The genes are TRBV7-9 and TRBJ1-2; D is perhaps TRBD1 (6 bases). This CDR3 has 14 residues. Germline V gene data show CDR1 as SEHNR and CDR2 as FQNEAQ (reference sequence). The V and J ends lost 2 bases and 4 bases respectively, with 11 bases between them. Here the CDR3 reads CASSLLQGIYGYTF. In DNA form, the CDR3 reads TGTGCCAGCAGCTTATTACAGGGTATCTATGGCTACACCTTC.

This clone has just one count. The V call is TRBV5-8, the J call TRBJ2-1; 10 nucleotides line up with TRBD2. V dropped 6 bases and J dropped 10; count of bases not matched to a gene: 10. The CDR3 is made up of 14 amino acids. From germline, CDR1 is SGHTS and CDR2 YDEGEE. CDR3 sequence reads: CASTPPGTSVEQFF. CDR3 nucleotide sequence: TGTGCCAGCACCCCACCCGGGACTAGCGTAGAGCAGTTCTTC.

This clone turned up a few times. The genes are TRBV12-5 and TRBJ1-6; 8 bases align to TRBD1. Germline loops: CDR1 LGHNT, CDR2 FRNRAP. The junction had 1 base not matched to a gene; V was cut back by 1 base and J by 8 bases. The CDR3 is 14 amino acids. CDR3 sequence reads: CASGLGQGYSPLHF. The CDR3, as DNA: TGTGCTAGTGGTTTGGGACAGGGGTATTCACCCCTCCACTTT.

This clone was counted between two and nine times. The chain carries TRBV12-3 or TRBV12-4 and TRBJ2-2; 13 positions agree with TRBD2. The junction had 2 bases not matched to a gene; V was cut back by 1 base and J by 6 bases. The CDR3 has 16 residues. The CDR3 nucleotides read TGTGCCAGCAGTTTAGGGACTAGCGGGAGACCCGGGGAGCTGTTTTTT. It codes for CASSLGTSGRPGELFF.

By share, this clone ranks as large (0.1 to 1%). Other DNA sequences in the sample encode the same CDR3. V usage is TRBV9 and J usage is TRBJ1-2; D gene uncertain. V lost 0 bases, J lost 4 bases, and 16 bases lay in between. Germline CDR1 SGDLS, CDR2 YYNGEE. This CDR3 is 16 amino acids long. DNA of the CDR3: TGTGCCAGCAGCGTAGGAGGTGGAGTATACGGCTATGGCTACACCTTC. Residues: CASSVGGGVYGYGYTF.

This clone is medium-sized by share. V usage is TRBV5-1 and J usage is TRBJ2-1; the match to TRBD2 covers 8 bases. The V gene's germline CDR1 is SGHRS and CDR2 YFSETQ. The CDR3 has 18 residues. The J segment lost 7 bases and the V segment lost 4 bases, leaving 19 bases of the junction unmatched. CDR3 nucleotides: TGCGCCAGCAGCATAGGAAATAGCGGGAATATTTGGTTTAATGAGCAGTTCTTC. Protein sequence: CASSIGNSGNIWFNEQFF.

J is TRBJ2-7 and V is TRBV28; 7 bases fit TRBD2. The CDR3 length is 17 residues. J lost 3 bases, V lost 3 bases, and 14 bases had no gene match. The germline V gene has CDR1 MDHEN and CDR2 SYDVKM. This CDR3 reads CASSFVGGGSLGYEQYF. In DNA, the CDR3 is TGTGCCAGCAGTTTTGTAGGTGGCGGGAGTCTGGGCTACGAGCAGTACTTC.

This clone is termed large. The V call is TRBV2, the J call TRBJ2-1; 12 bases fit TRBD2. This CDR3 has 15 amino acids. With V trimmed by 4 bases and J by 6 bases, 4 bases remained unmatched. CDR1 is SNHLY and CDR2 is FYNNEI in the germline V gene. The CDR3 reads CASSGLAGGSNEQFF. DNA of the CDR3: TGTGCCAGCAGTGGGCTAGCGGGAGGGTCCAATGAGCAGTTCTTC.

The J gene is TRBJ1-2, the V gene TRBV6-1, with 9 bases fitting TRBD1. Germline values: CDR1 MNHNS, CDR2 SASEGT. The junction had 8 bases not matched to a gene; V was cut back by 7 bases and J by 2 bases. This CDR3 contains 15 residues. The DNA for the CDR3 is TGTGCCAGCACCAAGGCCGGGACAGGGAACTATGGCTACACCTTC. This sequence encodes CASTKAGTGNYGYTF.

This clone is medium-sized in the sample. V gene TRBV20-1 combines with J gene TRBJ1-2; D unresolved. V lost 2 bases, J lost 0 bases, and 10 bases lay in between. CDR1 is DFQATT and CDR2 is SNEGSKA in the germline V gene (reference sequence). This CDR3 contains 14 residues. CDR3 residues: CSARSLGANYGYTF. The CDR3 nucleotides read TGCAGTGCTAGATCCCTCGGGGCTAACTATGGCTACACCTTC.

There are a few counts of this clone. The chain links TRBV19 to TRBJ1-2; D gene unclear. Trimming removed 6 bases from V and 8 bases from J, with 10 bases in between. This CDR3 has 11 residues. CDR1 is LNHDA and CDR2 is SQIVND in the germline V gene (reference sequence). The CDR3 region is CASRGVEGYTF. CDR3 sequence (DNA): TGTGCCAGTAGGGGAGTTGAAGGCTACACCTTC.

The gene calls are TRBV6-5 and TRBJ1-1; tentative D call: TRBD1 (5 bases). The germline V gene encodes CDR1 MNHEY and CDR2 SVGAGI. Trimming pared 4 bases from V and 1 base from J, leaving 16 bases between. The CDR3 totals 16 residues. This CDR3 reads CASSFSTIRENTEAFF. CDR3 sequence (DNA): TGTGCCAGCAGTTTTTCAACTATCAGGGAGAACACTGAAGCTTTCTTT.

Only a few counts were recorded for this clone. CDR3 region: CASSQAGTGTYEQYF. CDR3 DNA: TGCGCCAGCAGCCAAGCCGGGACAGGGACCTACGAGCAGTACTTC. This sequence joins TRBV4-1 and TRBJ2-7; 9 positions agree with TRBD1. The germline CDR1 and CDR2 sequences are MGHRA and YSYEKL. This CDR3 comprises 15 residues. Losses at the gene ends were 1 base for V and 2 bases for J; bases not matched to a gene: 3.

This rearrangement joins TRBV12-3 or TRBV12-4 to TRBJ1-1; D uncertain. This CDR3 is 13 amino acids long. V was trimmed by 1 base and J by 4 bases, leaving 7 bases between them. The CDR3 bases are TGTGCCAGCAGTTTAGACGAGGCCACTGAAGCTTTCTTT. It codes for CASSLDEATEAFF.

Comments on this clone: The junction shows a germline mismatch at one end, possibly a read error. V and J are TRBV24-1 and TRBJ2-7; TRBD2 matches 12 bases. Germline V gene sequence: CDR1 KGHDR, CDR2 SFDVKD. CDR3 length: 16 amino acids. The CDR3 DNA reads TGTTCCACCAGTGACCCAGCTAGCGGGAGGGCCGCCGAGCAGTACTTC. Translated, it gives CSTSDPASGRAAEQYF.

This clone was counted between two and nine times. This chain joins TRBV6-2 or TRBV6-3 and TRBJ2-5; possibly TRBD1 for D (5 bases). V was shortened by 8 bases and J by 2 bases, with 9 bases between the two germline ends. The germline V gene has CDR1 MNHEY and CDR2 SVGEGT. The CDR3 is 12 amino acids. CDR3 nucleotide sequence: TGTGCCAGCGGGGCTGGGCAAGAGACCCAGTACTTC. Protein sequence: CASGAGQETQYF.

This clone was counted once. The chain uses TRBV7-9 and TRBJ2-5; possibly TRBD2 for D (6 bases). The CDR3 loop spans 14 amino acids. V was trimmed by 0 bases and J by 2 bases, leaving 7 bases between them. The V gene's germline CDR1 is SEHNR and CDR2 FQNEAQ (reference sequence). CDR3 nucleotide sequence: TGTGCCAGCAGCTTAGCCAGCGGGCAAGAGACCCAGTACTTC. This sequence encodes CASSLASGQETQYF.

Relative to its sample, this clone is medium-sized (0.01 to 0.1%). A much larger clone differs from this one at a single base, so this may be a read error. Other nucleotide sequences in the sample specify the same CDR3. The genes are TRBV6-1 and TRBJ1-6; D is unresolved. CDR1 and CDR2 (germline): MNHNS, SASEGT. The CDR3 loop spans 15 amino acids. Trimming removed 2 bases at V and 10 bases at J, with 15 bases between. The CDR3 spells CASSELTTGRSPLHF. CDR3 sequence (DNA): TGTGCCAGCAGTGAATTAACTACCGGCCGGTCACCCCTCCACTTT.

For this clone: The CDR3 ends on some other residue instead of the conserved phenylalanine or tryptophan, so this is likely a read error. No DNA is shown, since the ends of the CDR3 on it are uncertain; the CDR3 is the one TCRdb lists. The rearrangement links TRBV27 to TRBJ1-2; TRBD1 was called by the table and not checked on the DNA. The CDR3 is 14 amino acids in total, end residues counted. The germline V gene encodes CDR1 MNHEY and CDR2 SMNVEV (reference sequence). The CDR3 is CASSLPSGTRDSTC.

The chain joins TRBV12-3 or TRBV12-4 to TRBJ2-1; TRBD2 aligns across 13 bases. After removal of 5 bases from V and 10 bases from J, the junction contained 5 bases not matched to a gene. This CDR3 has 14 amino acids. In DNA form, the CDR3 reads TGTGCCAGCAGTGCCCGACTAGCGGGAGGCGAGCAGTTCTTC. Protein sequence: CASSARLAGGEQFF.